The present T cell receptor beta chain was sequenced within a study of blood T cell repertoires in COVID-19. This CDR3 contains 15 residues. J lost 0 bases, V lost 6 bases, and 3 bases had no gene match. Germline loops: CDR1 SNHLY, CDR2 FYNNEI. Assignments of participants to cohorts depended upon their own reported clinical history. Here immunoSEQ multiplex PCR was the method, and the copy in TCRdb shows in-frame clones only, minus some. This repertoire shows roughly 210,000 clones, 87% found once; its top ten account for 7% to 7.5%. This chain links TRBV2 with TRBJ2-1; 9 positions match TRBD2. The clonotype comes from a man aged 30 to 45 in a cohort exposed to, infected with or recovered from COVID-19 (not recorded which). Material for sequencing was PBMCs or T cells enriched from blood (not recorded which). This CDR3 is CASRVSGSSYNEQFF. CDR3 bases: TGTGCCAGCAGAGTTAGCGGGAGCTCCTACAATGAGCAGTTCTTC.